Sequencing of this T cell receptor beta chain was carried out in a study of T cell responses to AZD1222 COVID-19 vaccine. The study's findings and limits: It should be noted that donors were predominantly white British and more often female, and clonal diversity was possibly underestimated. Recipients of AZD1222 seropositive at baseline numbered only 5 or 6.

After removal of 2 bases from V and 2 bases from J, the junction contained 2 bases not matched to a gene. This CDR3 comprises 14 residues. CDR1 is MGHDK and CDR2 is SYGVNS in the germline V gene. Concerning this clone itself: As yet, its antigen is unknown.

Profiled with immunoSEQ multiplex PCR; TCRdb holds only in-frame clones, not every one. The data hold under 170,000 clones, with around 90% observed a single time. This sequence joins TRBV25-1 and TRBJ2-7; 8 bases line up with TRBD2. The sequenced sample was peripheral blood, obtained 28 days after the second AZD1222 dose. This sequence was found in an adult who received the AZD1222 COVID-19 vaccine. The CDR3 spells CASSEEAGAYEQYF. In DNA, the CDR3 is TGTGCCAGCAGTGAAGAAGCGGGAGCCTACGAGCAGTACTTC.